The T cell receptor beta chain described here comes from a study of early T cells in non-severe SARS-CoV-2 infection. Per germline, CDR1 LNHDA and CDR2 SQIVND (reference sequence). This CDR3 region has 15 residues. V lost 9 bases, J lost 7 bases, and 10 bases stayed unmatched. About this clonotype itself: A much larger clone differs from this one at a single base, so this may be a read error.

TCRdb re-analysed the 5' RACE reads in MiXCR, keeping a single row per CDR3 protein. This repertoire shows roughly 29,000 distinct CDR3 sequences, about 5.7% found once; its top ten account for 24%. The chain carries TRBV19 and TRBJ1-6, with 9 nucleotides matching TRBD1. Sequencing used whole blood. The sequence was collected from an adult who was a healthcare worker with PCR-confirmed SARS-CoV-2 infection or an uninfected control (not recorded which). The CDR3 DNA follows: TGTGCCAGAACCCCCCGGACAGGGGACAATTCACCCCTCCACTTT. The encoded protein is CARTPRTGDNSPLHF. Full variable domain (rest looked up from reference TRBV19 and TRBJ1-6): DGGITQSPKYLFRKEGQNVTLSCEQNLNHDAMYWYRQDPGQGLRLIYYSQIVNDFQKGDIAEGYSVSREKKESFPLTVTSAQKNPTAFYLCARTPRTGDNSPLHFGNGTRLTVT.